The clone carrying this TCR beta chain was observed once. The data were obtained in a study of OX40 agonist ivuxolimab in advanced cancers. Study as a whole: An anti-OX40 (CD134) antibody with agonistic activity, ivuxolimab, was administered to patients.

Repertoires were generated with immunoSEQ multiplex PCR, while TCRdb's copy carries only in-frame clones and drops some. The table shows roughly 23,000 clones, with roughly 84% occurring only once. The CDR3 contains 12 residues. V dropped 5 bases and J dropped 8; count of bases not matched to a gene: 2. Germline CDR1 is SGHNT and CDR2 is YENEEA. This rearrangement joins TRBV11-3 to TRBJ2-1; 8 bases are a match to TRBD2. Sequenced material: CD4+ or CD8+ T cells sorted from blood, taken in a trial of the OX40 agonist ivuxolimab. The clonotype comes from an adult with an advanced solid tumor such as melanoma, head and neck, liver or kidney cancer. CDR3: CASSPGGDEQFF. For the CDR3, the DNA is TGTGCCAGCAGCCCGGGAGGGGATGAGCAGTTCTTC.